Each of the 10 T cell receptor beta chains below was sequenced from the same sample in a study of control samples from healthy donors and cancer patients. Profiling relied on immunoSEQ multiplex PCR, and the TCRdb table lists in-frame clones only, not all of them. The table includes 90,000 to 100,000 clones, around three quarters detected once. The sequenced sample consisted of blood. These TCRs come from a woman in her twenties or thirties in good health.

This chain joins TRBV6-5 and TRBJ1-5; no clear D. Trimming took off 0 bases at V and 3 bases at J, with 6 bases between the two ends. CDR3 length: 14 amino acids. CDR1 and CDR2 (germline): MNHEY, SVGAGI. The DNA of the CDR3 is TGTGCCAGCAGTTACTCAGGTTTCAATCAGCCCCAGCATTTT. It encodes CASSYSGFNQPQHF.

This clone was recorded once. This sequence joins TRBV7-3 and TRBJ2-2, with D uncertain. Germline loops: CDR1 SGHTA, CDR2 FQGTGA. The CDR3 contains 13 residues. V was clipped by 4 bases and J by 5 bases, with 8 bases between them. The CDR3 sequence is CASSSSPTGELFF. CDR3 bases: TGTGCCAGCAGCTCCTCGCCGACCGGGGAGCTGTTTTTT. Variable domain in full (rest from reference TRBV7-3 and TRBJ2-2): GAGVSQTPSNKVTEKGKYVELRCDPISGHTALYWYRQSLGQGPEFLIYFQGTGAADDSGLPNDRFFAVRPEGSVSTLKIQRTERGDSAVYLCASSSSPTGELFFGEGSRLTVL.

This chain connects TRBV6-6 to TRBJ2-5; no definite D call. Germline lookup yields CDR1 MNHNY and CDR2 SVGAGI (reference sequence). V was pared by 0 bases and J by 2 bases, with 4 bases between. The CDR3 has 13 residues. CDR3 residues: CASSYSGQETQYF. The DNA for the CDR3 is TGTGCCAGCAGTTACTCGGGTCAAGAGACCCAGTACTTC.

The rearrangement links TRBV4-3 to TRBJ2-2, with 7 bases matching TRBD2. Unmatched junction bases numbered 3, after V lost 4 bases and J lost 4 bases. Germline V CDR1 and CDR2: LGHNA, YSLEER. This CDR3 has 14 residues. The CDR3 loop is CASSLWTSTGELFF. CDR3 in DNA: TGCGCCAGCAGCCTCTGGACTAGCACCGGGGAGCTGTTTTTT.

This chain joins TRBV11-1 and TRBJ1-2, with a weak D call TRBD1 (5 bases). Germline loops: CDR1 SGHAT, CDR2 FQDESV (reference sequence). The CDR3 contains 13 residues. V was cut by 1 base and J by 2 bases, with 5 bases left in between. This CDR3 is CASSLEGNYGYTF. DNA of the CDR3: TGTGCCAGCAGCTTAGAGGGGAACTATGGCTACACCTTC.

The rearrangement links TRBV19 to TRBJ1-1; D ambiguous. V shed 8 bases and J shed 0 bases, with 7 bases lying between them. This CDR3 spans 12 amino acids. Per the germline V gene, CDR1 is LNHDA and CDR2 is SQIVND (reference sequence). Here the CDR3 reads CASGLLNTEAFF. CDR3 DNA sequence: TGTGCCAGTGGGTTGCTGAACACTGAAGCTTTCTTT.

This chain joins TRBV11-2 and TRBJ1-2, with D unclear. The CDR3 length is 13 residues. CDR1 and CDR2 from the germline V gene are SGHAT and FQNNGV. Trimming left V 2 bases short and J 2 bases short, with 6 bases between. CDR3 protein: CASSLWANYGYTF. CDR3 coding DNA: TGTGCCAGCAGCTTATGGGCGAACTATGGCTACACCTTC.

The V call is TRBV4-3, the J call TRBJ1-2, with TRBD1 as a possible D gene (6 bases). With 3 bases removed from V and 4 bases from J, the gap between germline ends came to 12 bases. There are 14 residues in the CDR3. Germline CDR1 LGHNA, CDR2 YSLEER. The CDR3: CASSQIGTIYGYTF. The CDR3 region has the DNA TGCGCCAGCAGCCAGATCGGGACAATCTATGGCTACACCTTC.

The chain is built from TRBV27 and TRBJ1-2; 9 bases map to TRBD1. The CDR3 totals 15 residues. Germline values: CDR1 MNHEY, CDR2 SMNVEV (reference sequence). Unmatched junction bases numbered 8, after V lost 1 base and J lost 8 bases. The CDR3 loop is CASSLLGQGSGGYTF. CDR3 sequence (DNA): TGTGCCAGCAGTTTATTGGGACAGGGCTCGGGGGGCTACACCTTC.

V and J are TRBV6-2 or TRBV6-3 and TRBJ2-1, with unresolved D. The CDR3 runs 17 residues. CDR1 MNHEY and CDR2 SVGEGT come from the germline V gene. The germline V and J ends were trimmed by 2 bases and 0 bases, with 14 bases remaining between them. DNA of the CDR3: TGTGCCAGCAGTTACCGTGGATTGAGGAGCTCCTACAATGAGCAGTTCTTC. Translating it yields CASSYRGLRSSYNEQFF.